What follows describes a single T cell receptor (beta chain). The study assigned cohorts using participant-reported clinical history. A COVID-19 case had been met by exposed participants during the 2 weeks before study entry. The entry originates in a study of blood T cell repertoires in COVID-19. About the research overall: The United States, Italy and Spain supplied acute and convalescent COVID-19 samples.

The V gene's germline CDR1 is SGHRS and CDR2 YFSETQ. CDR3 length: 14 amino acids. V shed 4 bases, J shed 3 bases, and the junction held 5 bases outside the gene matches. Clones were sequenced by immunoSEQ multiplex PCR, and TCRdb holds only the in-frame ones, with some missing. The sample holds 350,000 to 450,000 clones, approximately 93% seen once. This sequence joins TRBV5-1 and TRBJ1-2; 8 bases match TRBD1. Sequenced input: PBMCs or T cells enriched from blood (not recorded which). This sequence originates from a woman aged 35 to 49 who had been exposed to COVID-19. The CDR3 sequence is CASSTETGDYGYTF. The DNA of the CDR3 is TGCGCCAGCAGCACGGAGACAGGGGACTATGGCTACACCTTC. Complete variable domain (other parts from reference TRBV5-1 and TRBJ1-2): KAGVTQTPRYLIKTRGQQVTLSCSPISGHRSVSWYQQTPGQGLQFLFEYFSETQRNKGNFPGRFSGRQFSNSRSEMNVSTLELGDSALYLCASSTETGDYGYTFGSGTRLTVV.